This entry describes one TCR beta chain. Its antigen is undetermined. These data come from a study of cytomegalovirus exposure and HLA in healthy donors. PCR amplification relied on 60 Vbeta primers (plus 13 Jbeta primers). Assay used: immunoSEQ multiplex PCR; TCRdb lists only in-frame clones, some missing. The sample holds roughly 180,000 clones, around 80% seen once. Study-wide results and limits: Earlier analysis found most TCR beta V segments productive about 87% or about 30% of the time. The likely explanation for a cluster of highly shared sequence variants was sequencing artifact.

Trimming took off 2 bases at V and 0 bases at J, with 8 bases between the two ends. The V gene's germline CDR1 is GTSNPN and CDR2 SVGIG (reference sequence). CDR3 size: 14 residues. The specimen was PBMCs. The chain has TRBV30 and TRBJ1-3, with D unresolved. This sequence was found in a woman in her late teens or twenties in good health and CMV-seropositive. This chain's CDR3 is CAWSLSDSGNTIYF. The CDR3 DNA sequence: TGTGCCTGGAGTTTGAGCGACTCTGGAAACACCATATATTTT. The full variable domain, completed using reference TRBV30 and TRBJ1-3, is SQTIHQWPATLVQPVGSPLSLECTVEGTSNPNLYWYRQAAGRGLQLLFYSVGIGQISSEVPQNLSASRPQDRQFILSSKKLLLSDSGFYLCAWSLSDSGNTIYFGEGSWLTVV.